A single sample gave rise to the 27 T cell receptor beta chains below, sequenced in a study of blood T cell repertoires in COVID-19. Measured with immunoSEQ multiplex PCR; TCRdb has only the in-frame clones, and not every one. Of 15,000 to 20,000 clones in the sample, roughly 89% were seen once. The sample comprised peripheral blood. Source of these receptors: a man aged 60 to 75 with active COVID-19.

This clone was seen once. This chain uses TRBV2 with TRBJ1-1; D might be TRBD1 (6 bases). This CDR3 comprises 15 residues. CDR1 SNHLY and CDR2 FYNNEI come from the germline V gene. Trimming took off 4 bases at V and 1 base at J, with 13 bases between the two ends. CDR3 in DNA: TGTGCCAGCAGTGGAAGACAGGTTGGGAACACTGAAGCTTTCTTT. Translating gives CASSGRQVGNTEAFF.

The rearrangement uses TRBV27 and TRBJ1-6; 7 bases fit TRBD1. Trimming at V came to 6 bases and at J to 7 bases, leaving 6 bases not matched to a gene. Germline CDR1 reads MNHEY; CDR2 reads SMNVEV (reference sequence). The CDR3 totals 14 residues. Here the CDR3 reads CASRSGTANSPLHF. The CDR3 bases are TGTGCCAGCAGATCCGGGACAGCAAATTCACCCCTCCACTTT.

The V call is TRBV9, the J call TRBJ2-3, with 7 bases matching TRBD1. V lost 1 base, J lost 0 bases, and 5 bases stayed unmatched. The CDR3 has 16 amino acids. CDR1 and CDR2 (germline): SGDLS, YYNGEE. The DNA of the CDR3 is TGTGCCAGCAGCGTAACCGACAGGGTCAGCACAGATACGCAGTATTTT. This translates into CASSVTDRVSTDTQYF.

This chain connects TRBV12-5 to TRBJ1-6, with TRBD1 as a possible D gene (6 bases). Germline values: CDR1 LGHNT, CDR2 FRNRAP. Trimming stripped 0 bases from V and 4 bases from J, with 22 bases between. This CDR3 is 20 amino acids long. DNA for the CDR3: TGTGCTAGTGGTTTGGTACCTTTGACGGGGACACGAGTTTATAATTCACCCCTCCACTTT. Translating gives CASGLVPLTGTRVYNSPLHF. Full variable domain (rest looked up from reference TRBV12-5 and TRBJ1-6): DARVTQTPRHKVTEMGQEVTMRCQPILGHNTVFWYRQTMMQGLELLAYFRNRAPLDDSGMPKDRFSAEMPDATLATLKIQPSEPRDSAVYFCASGLVPLTGTRVYNSPLHFGNGTRLTVT.

The rearrangement uses TRBV7-8 and TRBJ2-3; D possibly corresponds to TRBD2 (6 bases). There are 14 residues in the CDR3. The germline V gene has CDR1 SGHVS and CDR2 FQNEAQ. V lost 5 bases and J 1 base, leaving 10 bases between the germline ends. CDR3 in DNA: TGTGCCAGCAGCCTCATAGCGGGCACAGATACGCAGTATTTT. It codes for CASSLIAGTDTQYF. Full variable domain (remainder filled in from reference TRBV7-8 and TRBJ2-3): GAGVSQSPRYKVAKRGQDVALRCDPISGHVSLFWYQQALGQGPEFLTYFQNEAQLDKSGLPSDRFFAERPEGSVSTLKIQRTQQEDSAVYLCASSLIAGTDTQYFGPGTRLTVL.

CDR3 bases: TGTGCCTGGAGTGTACGCGTTTCACCCCTCCACTTT. Its protein product is CAWSVRVSPLHF. The rearrangement uses TRBV30 and TRBJ1-6; no reliable D call. CDR3 length: 12 amino acids. In germline, CDR1 is GTSNPN, CDR2 SVGIG (reference sequence). Trimming stripped 0 bases from V and 9 bases from J, with 6 bases between.

For the CDR3, the DNA is TGTGCCAGCAGCTTGCTGGGGGCCCTATCTGGAAACACCATATATTTT. This translates into CASSLLGALSGNTIYF. The chain is built from TRBV5-5 and TRBJ1-3; D perhaps matches TRBD1 (6 bases). The CDR3 has 16 residues. The germline V gene encodes CDR1 SGHKS and CDR2 YYEKEE (reference sequence). Trimming took off 1 base at V and 1 base at J, with 12 bases between the two ends. The entire variable domain, with the rest obtained from reference TRBV5-5 and TRBJ1-3, is as follows: DAGVTQSPTHLIKTRGQQVTLRCSPISGHKSVSWYQQVLGQGPQFIFQYYEKEERGRGNFPDRFSARQFPNYSSELNVNALLLGDSALYLCASSLLGALSGNTIYFGEGSWLTVV.

Here the CDR3 reads CASSVDPGGRGNEQFF. CDR3 nucleotide sequence: TGTGCCAGCAGCGTAGACCCGGGGGGGCGAGGCAATGAGCAGTTCTTC. The rearrangement uses TRBV9 and TRBJ2-1, with 8 bases aligning to TRBD2. The CDR3 spans 16 residues. CDR1 and CDR2 from the germline V gene are SGDLS and YYNGEE. With V trimmed by 0 bases and J by 6 bases, 8 bases remained unmatched.

This sequence joins TRBV7-8 and TRBJ1-5; possible D gene TRBD1, 6 bases. Trimming shortened V by 4 bases and J by 7 bases, and 20 bases separated the two germline ends. This CDR3 spans 16 amino acids. Germline CDR1 SGHVS, CDR2 FQNEAQ. CDR3 nucleotides: TGTGCCAGCAGCTCCACTGTACAGGGTTTAGGACAGCCCCAGCATTTT. Its translation is CASSSTVQGLGQPQHF.

The chain links TRBV6-5 to TRBJ2-2; 10 nucleotides line up with TRBD1. CDR1 MNHEY and CDR2 SVGAGI come from the germline V gene. J lost 4 bases, V lost 5 bases, and 4 bases had no gene match. This CDR3 is built from 15 residues. DNA of the CDR3: TGTGCCAGCAGTCCGAGGACAGGGGGCACCGGGGAGCTGTTTTTT. Amino acids: CASSPRTGGTGELFF.

The gene calls are TRBV6-5 and TRBJ2-7; a weak D match, TRBD1 (5 bases). Trimming pared 2 bases from V and 0 bases from J, leaving 8 bases between. The CDR3 covers 14 residues. The germline gives CDR1 MNHEY, CDR2 SVGAGI. The CDR3 DNA is TGTGCCAGCAGTTACACACAGGACTCCTACGAGCAGTACTTC. This translates into CASSYTQDSYEQYF.

The V gene is TRBV4-2, the J gene TRBJ2-3, with 9 bases fitting TRBD2. The CDR3 extends over 16 amino acids. V was pared by 4 bases and J by 2 bases, with 7 bases of the junction left unmatched. Germline assignment: CDR1 LGHNA and CDR2 YNFKEQ. The CDR3 reads CASSREGGRATDTQYF. The CDR3 bases are TGTGCCAGCAGCCGAGAAGGCGGGAGGGCCACAGATACGCAGTATTTT.

The V call is TRBV7-9, the J call TRBJ2-7, with D uncertain. This CDR3 has 11 residues. In germline, CDR1 is SEHNR, CDR2 FQNEAQ (reference sequence). V was cut by 7 bases and J by 2 bases, with 6 bases left in between. The chain's CDR3 is CASTSTYEQYF. CDR3 DNA: TGTGCCAGCACCTCAACCTACGAGCAGTACTTC.

This rearrangement joins TRBV6-6 to TRBJ1-5; 7 nucleotides align to TRBD1. Germline assignment: CDR1 MNHNY and CDR2 SVGAGI (reference sequence). J gave up 1 base and V 4 bases, and 4 bases lay outside the gene matches. The length of the CDR3 is 15 residues. The CDR3 DNA is TGTGCCAGCAGTTGGCAGGACAGGAGCAATCAGCCCCAGCATTTT. Residues: CASSWQDRSNQPQHF.

This clone was counted only a few times. The J gene is TRBJ1-1, the V gene TRBV6-2 or TRBV6-3; a weak D match, TRBD1 (6 bases). The CDR3 is 14 residues long. V lost 0 bases, J lost 1 base, and 6 bases lay in between. From germline, CDR1 is MNHEY and CDR2 SVGEGT. The CDR3 loop reads CASSYSTGNTEAFF. The CDR3 coding sequence is TGTGCCAGCAGTTACTCGACAGGGAACACTGAAGCTTTCTTT.

The chain recombines TRBV11-3 with TRBJ2-1, with 9 positions matching TRBD2. Germline V gives CDR1 SGHNT, CDR2 YENEEA. The CDR3 has 15 amino acids. Trimming took 3 bases from V and 1 from J; bases not matched to a gene: 1. CDR3 sequence (DNA): TGTGCCAGCAGCTTTAGCGGGGGTTCCTACAATGAGCAGTTCTTC. Its translation is CASSFSGGSYNEQFF.

This clone was found once. Compared with germline, one end of the junction differs, possibly owing to a read error. The rearrangement joins TRBV7-7 to TRBJ1-1; D is unresolved. The CDR3 is 13 residues long. Germline CDR1 SSHAT, CDR2 FNYEAQ (reference sequence). CDR3 protein: CASSPDLNTEAFF. The CDR3 DNA sequence: TGTGCTAGCAGCCCTGACTTGAACACTGAAGCTTTCTTT.

This chain joins TRBV28 and TRBJ2-3, with TRBD1 matching over 8 bases. This CDR3 region has 14 residues. Germline trimming cut 5 bases from V and 6 bases from J; bases unmatched to any gene: 7. Germline V gene sequence: CDR1 MDHEN, CDR2 SYDVKM. The CDR3 loop is CASSIGQGLDTQYF. In DNA, the CDR3 is TGTGCCAGCAGTATCGGACAGGGTTTGGATACGCAGTATTTT.

This sequence joins TRBV7-2 and TRBJ2-1; the D gene is possibly TRBD1 (6 bases). Germline CDR1 SGHTA, CDR2 FQGNSA. Trimming shortened V by 2 bases and J by 8 bases, and 13 bases separated the two germline ends. The CDR3 is 14 residues long. The CDR3, as DNA: TGTGCCAGCAGCTTATCTACAGGGAAGGATGAGCAGTTCTTC. Its protein product is CASSLSTGKDEQFF.

Only a few counts were recorded for this clone. The chain couples TRBV27 to TRBJ2-7; 7 bases map to TRBD1. The V gene's germline CDR1 is MNHEY and CDR2 SMNVEV (reference sequence). J lost 7 bases, V lost 5 bases, and 11 bases had no gene match. This CDR3 comprises 14 residues. As DNA, the CDR3 is TGTGCCAGCAGTCCAGAGACAGGGATAAGGGAGCAGTACTTC. This translates into CASSPETGIREQYF.

The rearrangement uses TRBV4-1 and TRBJ1-4, with 9 positions matching TRBD1. The germline CDR1 and CDR2 sequences are MGHRA and YSYEKL. Losses at the gene ends were 4 bases for V and 8 bases for J; bases not matched to a gene: 17. The CDR3 runs 18 residues. The CDR3 is CASSRGRDRATPHEKLFF. The DNA of the CDR3 is TGCGCCAGCAGCCGCGGCCGGGACAGGGCTACCCCACACGAAAAACTGTTTTTT.

The chain carries TRBV5-6 and TRBJ2-2, with a tentative D call TRBD2 (6 bases). CDR3 length equals 15 residues. Trimming pared 0 bases from V and 6 bases from J, leaving 12 bases between. CDR1 is SGHDT and CDR2 is YYEEEE in the germline V gene. CDR3 residues: CASSLDLGGAGELFF. Here the CDR3 DNA reads TGTGCCAGCAGCTTGGACCTGGGGGGAGCCGGGGAGCTGTTTTTT.

This clone was seen more than once but under ten times. V gene TRBV4-1 combines with J gene TRBJ1-2; TRBD1 matches at 7 bases. The trim removed 4 bases at V and 4 bases at J, leaving 6 bases unmatched. This CDR3 is built from 14 residues. CDR1 MGHRA and CDR2 YSYEKL come from the germline V gene. CDR3 DNA: TGCGCCAGCAGCCTCGAGACAGGGCTCTATGGCTACACCTTC. This encodes CASSLETGLYGYTF.

The gene calls are TRBV18 and TRBJ1-5; no definite D call. The germline CDR1 and CDR2 sequences are KGHSH and LQKENI. The CDR3 covers 14 residues. The V end lost 6 bases, the J end lost 5 bases, and 14 bases lay between the germline ends. Here the CDR3 reads CASSPGQDDQPQHF. The CDR3 region has the DNA TGTGCCAGCTCTCCGGGTCAAGACGATCAGCCCCAGCATTTT.

V usage is TRBV25-1 and J usage is TRBJ2-7; tentatively, D is TRBD1 (6 bases). V was shortened by 2 bases and J by 7 bases, with 21 bases between the two germline ends. The germline V gene encodes CDR1 MGHDK and CDR2 SYGVNS. The CDR3 spans 16 residues. CDR3 residues: CASSEPPSTGSVEQYF. The CDR3 DNA reads as TGTGCCAGCAGTGAACCTCCTTCGACAGGTTCTGTTGAGCAGTACTTC.

This clone was seen only once. The chain is built from TRBV25-1 and TRBJ2-5; TRBD1 matches 11 bases. The CDR3 sequence is 15 residues long. Germline lookup yields CDR1 MGHDK and CDR2 SYGVNS. Trimming at V came to 6 bases and at J to 4 bases, leaving 7 bases not matched to a gene. The CDR3 loop is CASRDGQGAGETQYF. The CDR3 DNA reads TGTGCCAGCAGAGATGGACAGGGGGCGGGAGAGACCCAGTACTTC. The whole variable domain, filled in from reference TRBV25-1 and TRBJ2-5, reads EADIYQTPRYLVIGTGKKITLECSQTMGHDKMYWYQQDPGMELHLIHYSYGVNSTEKGDLSSESTVSRIRTEHFPLTLESARPSHTSQYLCASRDGQGAGETQYFGPGTRLLVL.

The J gene is TRBJ2-1, the V gene TRBV2; 8 positions match TRBD2. This CDR3 has 15 amino acids. V gave up 6 bases and J gave up 3 bases; unmatched junction bases: 7. Germline V gene lookup returns CDR1 SNHLY and CDR2 FYNNEI. DNA of the CDR3: TGTGCCAGCAGAGCACCGGGACTAGGCTACAATGAGCAGTTCTTC. Protein: CASRAPGLGYNEQFF.